Following are 21 T cell receptor beta chains from one sample sequenced in a study of beta chain features in type 1 diabetes. The whole isolated RNA underwent reverse transcription, so sequencing captured expressed TCRB transcripts. Produced via immunoSEQ multiplex PCR; TCRdb's table is partial and in-frame only. This sample carries about 53,000 clones, around 60% of them seen once, and the ten largest clones take 0.25% to 0.35%. The study, taken as a whole, reports: TCRB CDR3 length was moderately but significantly reduced in all four CD4+ subsets of Type 1 diabetes patients.

For these receptors, no antigen is known. Sequences were obtained from stem cell memory CD4+ T cells from blood. The receptors come from a woman between 25 and 40 years old with type 1 diabetes.

The DNA of the CDR3 is TGTGCCAGCAGTTTAGGGTTGGGGCAGGGGATCGATGGCTACACCTTC. Translation gives CASSLGLGQGIDGYTF. The chain has TRBV28 and TRBJ1-2; D is possibly TRBD1 (6 bases). The CDR3 is 16 residues long. Germline CDR1 is MDHEN and CDR2 is SYDVKM. The ends were cut back, 2 bases at V and 6 bases at J, with 19 bases in the middle.

The chain carries TRBV28 and TRBJ2-3; D gene unclear. V was clipped by 4 bases and J by 2 bases, with 7 bases between them. Germline V lookup: CDR1 MDHEN, CDR2 SYDVKM. The CDR3 is 13 residues long. The CDR3 loop reads CASSSSSTDTQYF. The CDR3 bases are TGTGCCAGCAGTTCCTCTTCCACAGATACGCAGTATTTT.

The CDR3 here is CASSARGGDSYEQYF. As DNA, the CDR3 is TGTGCCAGCAGCGCCCGAGGCGGGGACTCCTACGAGCAGTACTTC. The rearrangement joins TRBV9 to TRBJ2-7; D is possibly TRBD2 (6 bases). CDR1 SGDLS and CDR2 YYNGEE come from the germline V gene. The V and J ends lost 3 bases and 0 bases respectively, with 13 bases between them. The CDR3 runs 15 residues. The whole variable domain, filled in from reference TRBV9 and TRBJ2-7, reads DSGVTQTPKHLITATGQRVTLRCSPRSGDLSVYWYQQSLDQGLQFLIQYYNGEERAKGNILERFSAQQFPDLHSELNLSSLELGDSALYFCASSARGGDSYEQYFGPGTRLTVT.

The V and J genes are TRBV5-1 and TRBJ2-7, with D tentatively TRBD2 (6 bases). CDR3 length equals 15 residues. V lost 4 bases to trimming and J lost 2 bases, with 16 bases between them. Germline V gene data show CDR1 as SGHRS and CDR2 as YFSETQ. CDR3 nucleotide sequence: TGCGCCAGCAGCCCCTCCGGGACTGACCCCTACGAGCAGTACTTC. Amino acid sequence: CASSPSGTDPYEQYF.

This clone is a singleton in its sample. This chain links TRBV7-2 with TRBJ1-2, with TRBD1 identical over 9 bases. Trimming at V came to 4 bases and at J to 3 bases, leaving 9 bases not matched to a gene. Germline loops: CDR1 SGHTA, CDR2 FQGNSA. The CDR3 has 16 residues. The CDR3 nucleotides are TGTGCCAGCAGCTCCGGGTTACAGGGGGCTTACTATGGCTACACCTTC. It yields the protein CASSSGLQGAYYGYTF.

This clone was found once. The V call is TRBV2, the J call TRBJ1-2; D possibly corresponds to TRBD1 (5 bases). With 6 bases removed from V and 6 bases from J, the gap between germline ends came to 8 bases. CDR1 and CDR2 from the germline V gene are SNHLY and FYNNEI. This CDR3 has 11 residues. The CDR3 here is CASSPGDGYTF. The CDR3 coding sequence is TGTGCCAGCAGCCCGGGGGATGGCTACACCTTC.

This clone came up a few times. V and J are TRBV6-5 and TRBJ2-7; D is undetermined. The CDR3 sequence is 15 residues long. The germline V gene encodes CDR1 MNHEY and CDR2 SVGAGI. Trimming stripped 6 bases from V and 4 bases from J, with 19 bases between. CDR3 sequence reads: CASRPGQAWVYEQYF. DNA for the CDR3: TGTGCCAGCAGACCCGGCCAGGCTTGGGTATACGAGCAGTACTTC.

This chain links TRBV2 with TRBJ1-2; 9 bases are a match to TRBD1. V lost 7 bases and J lost 8; bases outside the gene matches: 11. The CDR3 spans 14 residues. Germline values: CDR1 SNHLY, CDR2 FYNNEI. The CDR3 bases are TGTGCCAGCACTCAATGGGACAGGGCTGAAGGCTACACCTTC. Translating it yields CASTQWDRAEGYTF.

The V gene is TRBV5-1, the J gene TRBJ1-5; no clear D. The V gene lost 0 bases and the J gene lost 1 base, with 11 bases spanning the gap. Per germline, CDR1 SGHRS and CDR2 YFSETQ. The CDR3 runs to 16 residues. The CDR3 bases are TGCGCCAGCAGCTTGGGCAGCTCCGGGAGCAATCAGCCCCAGCATTTT. Its translation is CASSLGSSGSNQPQHF.

The chain couples TRBV18 to TRBJ2-1, with TRBD1 matching over 11 bases. Looked up from germline, CDR1 is KGHSH and CDR2 is LQKENI. This CDR3 is 15 amino acids long. Unmatched junction bases numbered 6, after V lost 3 bases and J lost 8 bases. This chain's CDR3 is CASSPGQGARDEQFF. As DNA, the CDR3 is TGTGCCAGCTCACCCGGACAGGGGGCAAGGGATGAGCAGTTCTTC.

The chain is built from TRBV5-1 and TRBJ1-4; D gene ambiguous. CDR3 size: 14 residues. CDR1 SGHRS and CDR2 YFSETQ come from the germline V gene. Deletions cut 0 bases from V and 7 bases from J, with 10 bases between. The CDR3 here is CASSLGGYGEKLFF. The CDR3 DNA reads as TGCGCCAGCAGCTTGGGAGGGTACGGTGAAAAACTGTTTTTT.

This clone came up a few times. J is TRBJ1-3 and V is TRBV5-1, with D maybe TRBD1 (6 bases). The CDR3 spans 15 residues. Germline CDR1 and CDR2: SGHRS and YFSETQ. V lost 4 bases and J 0 bases, leaving 11 bases between the germline ends. The CDR3 DNA reads as TGCGCCAGCAGCACCGACAGGAGCTCTGGAAACACCATATATTTT. Residues: CASSTDRSSGNTIYF.

This sequence joins TRBV28 and TRBJ2-3, with a weak D call TRBD1 (6 bases). With 5 bases removed from V and 4 bases from J, the gap between germline ends came to 19 bases. The CDR3 loop spans 16 amino acids. In germline, CDR1 is MDHEN, CDR2 SYDVKM. As DNA, the CDR3 is TGTGCCAGCAGTCCTCAAGGTGGGGGCTGGGCAGATACGCAGTATTTT. This translates into CASSPQGGGWADTQYF.

This chain joins TRBV7-1 and TRBJ2-6, with D uncertain. TRBV7-1 is flagged as an ORF with uncertain function. This CDR3 has 15 amino acids. V was clipped by 2 bases and J by 4 bases, with 9 bases between them. The DNA for the CDR3 is TGTGCCAGCAGCTCATTGGGCTTCGGGGCCAACGTCCTGACTTTC. Encoded protein: CASSSLGFGANVLTF.

V gene TRBV18 combines with J gene TRBJ1-2; D might be TRBD1 (5 bases). Germline CDR1 KGHSH, CDR2 LQKENI. The V end was cut by 5 bases, the J end by 5 bases, with 18 bases between. This CDR3 has 15 residues. DNA for the CDR3: TGTGCCAGCTCATCGCAAATCCAGGGTCTGTATGGCTACACCTTC. Residues: CASSSQIQGLYGYTF.

The rearrangement joins TRBV30 to TRBJ1-5; D is uncertain. The CDR3 contains 13 residues. Deletions cut 0 bases from V and 2 bases from J, with 5 bases between. Germline loops: CDR1 GTSNPN, CDR2 SVGIG (reference sequence). This CDR3 reads CAWSVQGNQPQHF. The CDR3 coding sequence is TGTGCCTGGAGTGTCCAGGGCAATCAGCCCCAGCATTTT.

The gene calls are TRBV6-5 and TRBJ2-5; D uncertain. The germline V gene has CDR1 MNHEY and CDR2 SVGAGI. The CDR3 totals 13 residues. With 5 bases removed from V and 4 bases from J, the gap between germline ends came to 11 bases. Here the CDR3 DNA reads TGTGCCAGCAGTCCACCGGTCGTAGAGACCCAGTACTTC. Translated: CASSPPVVETQYF.

The chain has TRBV30 and TRBJ2-5; a weak D match, TRBD1 (5 bases). The J call may be wrong; the DNA end is better matched by TRBJ2-7. This CDR3 comprises 13 residues. CDR1 GTSNPN and CDR2 SVGIG come from the germline V gene (reference sequence). The CDR3 nucleotides are TGTGCCTGGAGTGAGGGCAGGGAATTCGAGCAGTACTTC. It translates to CAWSEGREFEQYF.

The V gene is TRBV9, the J gene TRBJ2-3, with 7 bases matching TRBD2. The V and J ends lost 4 bases and 4 bases, in that order; junction bases with no gene match: 9. This CDR3 comprises 15 residues. CDR1 and CDR2 from the germline V gene are SGDLS and YYNGEE. CDR3 coding DNA: TGTGCCAGCAGCCCCGCCGCGGGAGACTCAGATACGCAGTATTTT. It yields the protein CASSPAAGDSDTQYF.

This clone was observed a few times. V and J are TRBV5-6 and TRBJ2-5; the D gene is possibly TRBD2 (5 bases). There are 14 residues in the CDR3. Per the germline V gene, CDR1 is SGHDT and CDR2 is YYEEEE. Trimming took 2 bases from V and 1 from J, leaving 9 bases between them. The DNA of the CDR3 is TGTGCCAGCAGCTTAAGAGCGGCCCAAGAGACCCAGTACTTC. Encoded protein: CASSLRAAQETQYF.

The chain recombines TRBV15 with TRBJ2-3, with D tentatively TRBD1 (5 bases). CDR3 length: 15 amino acids. Germline CDR1 reads LNHNV; CDR2 reads YYDKDF (reference sequence). With 0 bases removed from V and 2 bases from J, the gap between germline ends came to 9 bases. The CDR3 loop is CATSRDQGNTDTQYF. In DNA, the CDR3 is TGTGCCACCAGCAGAGACCAGGGAAACACAGATACGCAGTATTTT.